This is a list of T cell receptor beta chains from one sample in a study of T cell responses to AZD1222 COVID-19 vaccine. Some clones are missing from TCRdb's copy, which holds only in-frame ones; the method was immunoSEQ multiplex PCR. Of about 120,000 clones listed, over 75% are singletons. The source material was peripheral blood, sampled 28 days after the second dose of the MenACWY control vaccine. These receptors all come from an adult who received the MenACWY meningococcal vaccine as a control. Each CDR3 is given with its conserved first and last residue. Fields, in order: J gene, V gene, CDR3 protein.

TRBJ1-5	TRBV7-8	CASSPYRLGTGRQPQHF
TRBJ1-6	TRBV28	CATHREGLNSPLHF
TRBJ2-5	TRBV29-1	CSVVTGGETQYF
TRBJ2-3	TRBV28	CASSLGQRVINTDTQYF
TRBJ2-1	TRBV5-5	CASSLGLEGYSEQFF
TRBJ1-1	TRBV7-8	CASSLEGQGKAFF
TRBJ2-7	TRBV20-1	CSAREGREQYF
TRBJ1-2	TRBV15	CATSREGGQNYGYTF
TRBJ2-2	TRBV7-9	CASRKGAANTGELFF
TRBJ1-3	TRBV29-1	CSVALGTVTINGSGNTIYF
TRBJ2-1	TRBV12-3/TRBV12-4	CASSLTDEQFF
TRBJ2-7	TRBV19	CASSMPGQNYEQYF
TRBJ1-2	TRBV28	CASSFQGTGYTF
TRBJ2-2	TRBV19	CASSIGVVRTENTGELFF
TRBJ1-2	TRBV27	CASSLIRGESFYYGYTF
TRBJ1-1	TRBV6-5	CASSYSLRNTEAFF
TRBJ1-2	TRBV5-5	CASSLGTNNYGYTF
TRBJ1-2	TRBV10-3	CAISESQGFGYTF
TRBJ2-6	TRBV7-9	CASSLDRYSGANVLTF
TRBJ2-5	TRBV20-1	CSASASGAYQETQYF
TRBJ1-5	TRBV21-1	CASRLKTWRGGSNQPQHF
TRBJ1-2	TRBV2	CASSPRRLDNYGYTF
TRBJ2-1	TRBV7-6	CASSSRTAPTYNEQFF
TRBJ1-6	TRBV6-1	CASIETGGFSYNSPLHF
TRBJ1-1	TRBV28	CASSVSLGFDGMNTEAFF
TRBJ1-4	TRBV29-1	CSVARLGAPNEKLFF
TRBJ1-1	TRBV2	CASVPQGPEAFF
TRBJ2-2	TRBV3-1/TRBV3-2	CASSQDPRTGNTGELFF
TRBJ2-7	TRBV28	CASSLGRWGTSGSYEQYF
TRBJ2-5	TRBV6-2/TRBV6-3	CASSYTSGEETQYF
TRBJ1-2	TRBV14	CASSQYNYGYTF
TRBJ2-4	TRBV29-1	CSALSGGAKNIQYF
TRBJ1-1	TRBV27	CASTPRPGGSAFF
TRBJ1-2	TRBV19	CASSIGAPGVANYGYTF
TRBJ2-7	TRBV11-3	CASSNLYGEQYF
TRBJ1-4	TRBV27	CASSGGGLNEKLFF
TRBJ1-3	TRBV2	CASTERSSGNTIYF
TRBJ1-4	TRBV14	CASSQVVAENEKLFF
TRBJ1-3	TRBV24-1	CATSAGSSGNTIYF
TRBJ1-2	TRBV12-3/TRBV12-4	CASSLVGGYGYTF
TRBJ1-5	TRBV27	CASSYRTGMDQPQHF
TRBJ1-4	TRBV28	CASSFSGGNEKLFF
TRBJ2-3	TRBV18	CASSPEEGARGDTQYF
TRBJ2-5	TRBV7-3	CASSSRTGGQETQYF
TRBJ2-4	TRBV5-1	CASSLEASAKNIQYF